This passage covers 7 T cell receptor beta chains from one sample sequenced in a study of CD8+CD57+ T cells in acquired aplastic anemia. Genomic DNA was employed as the template in profiling TCR beta VDJ and CDR3. TCRdb re-called the reads with MiXCR, one entry per CDR3 protein. The sample has about 150,000 distinct CDR3 sequences, 40% to 65% seen once. Those patients picked for sequencing had displayed CD8+CD57+ cell expansion on flow cytometry. The sequenced material came from sorted CD4+, CD8+, or CD8+CD57+ T cells (not recorded which) from PBMCs. Every receptor here comes from a human donor with aplastic anemia.

This clonotype was counted a single time. The gene calls are TRBV4-1 and TRBJ2-5, with 9 bases aligning to TRBD2. This CDR3 region has 15 residues. Trimming removed 1 base from V and 5 bases from J; junction bases left unmatched: 5. Per the germline V gene, CDR1 is MGHRA and CDR2 is YSYEKL. CDR3 bases: TGCGCCAGCAGCCAAGTTGGGCTAGCGGGGGAGACCCAGTACTTC. Translation gives CASSQVGLAGETQYF.

This clonotype was counted ten times or more. V usage is TRBV11-1 and J usage is TRBJ1-1; 9 bases are a match to TRBD1. Unmatched junction bases numbered 12, after V lost 1 base and J lost 6 bases. Germline V gene data show CDR1 as SGHAT and CDR2 as FQDESV (reference sequence). The CDR3 runs 17 residues. The CDR3 protein is CASSLDRLGQGLSEAFF. Written as DNA, the CDR3 is TGTGCCAGCAGCTTAGACAGGTTGGGACAGGGCTTATCTGAAGCTTTCTTT.

The chain uses TRBV14 and TRBJ2-4; 10 positions match TRBD1. Trimming cost V 4 bases and J 3 bases; bases outside gene matches: 12. The germline V gene encodes CDR1 SGHDN and CDR2 FVKESK. The CDR3 spans 18 residues. As DNA, the CDR3 is TGTGCCAGCAGCCCTGGACAGGGGGTCGGTTCCGTCAAAAACATTCAGTACTTC. The encoded protein is CASSPGQGVGSVKNIQYF.

As regards this clonotype: One end of the junction varies from germline; a read error may be responsible. The V call is TRBV10-2, the J call TRBJ2-7; D may be TRBD1 (6 bases). The CDR3 covers 13 residues. The germline gives CDR1 WSHSY, CDR2 SAAADI. The CDR3 nucleotides read TGCGCCAGCAGTCTTACAGGGTCCTACAAGCAGTACTTC. It is translated as CASSLTGSYKQYF.

This clonotype was seen repeatedly, ten times or more. The rearrangement joins TRBV7-9 to TRBJ2-3, with D tentatively TRBD1 (6 bases). This CDR3 region has 18 residues. Germline V CDR1 and CDR2: SEHNR, FQNEAQ (reference sequence). V was pared by 10 bases and J by 0 bases, with 26 bases between. This chain's CDR3 is CANRPKLPGHLSTDTQYF. The CDR3, as DNA: TGTGCCAACAGGCCAAAACTGCCGGGACACCTAAGCACAGATACGCAGTATTTT.

This clonotype turned up a few times. The V and J genes are TRBV7-2 and TRBJ2-5, with TRBD1 as a possible D gene (5 bases). V was cut by 5 bases and J by 5 bases, with 12 bases left in between. Per the germline V gene, CDR1 is SGHTA and CDR2 is FQGNSA. There are 13 residues in the CDR3. In nucleotides, the CDR3 is TGTGCCAGCAGCCCATACCCAGGGGAGACCCAGTACTTC. It codes for CASSPYPGETQYF.

V usage is TRBV29-1 and J usage is TRBJ2-5; a weak D match, TRBD1 (5 bases). The CDR3 is made up of 13 amino acids. Germline CDR1 and CDR2: SQVTM and ANQGSEA. V was clipped by 7 bases and J by 4 bases, with 16 bases between them. The CDR3 DNA reads as TGCAGCGCTCAGGGTATAGGGCGAGAGACCCAGTACTTC. Translated, it gives CSAQGIGRETQYF.